The T cell receptor (beta chain) under discussion was sequenced for a study of T cell repertoires in cytomegalovirus infection. Study overall: Public TCR beta signatures provided an indication of both CMV infection and a matching HLA type. Whole-study findings and limits: CMV-specific TCR beta clonotypes restricted by HLA-C dominated the ex vivo response.

V lost 5 bases to trimming and J lost 1 base; unmatched junction nucleotides: 4. CDR3 size: 15 residues. CDR1 is MDHEN and CDR2 is SYDVKM in the germline V gene. In TCRdb, the reads were re-called with MiXCR into one record per CDR3 protein. Counted here are some 250,000 distinct CDR3 sequences, roughly 10% occurring once; the ten biggest clones make up over 12%. This clonotype was counted many times. The antigen remains undetermined. The specimen sequenced was PBMCs. This clonotype was sampled from a human donor in good health (CMV status not recorded). Some clones in this sample may be carry-over from other donors' samples. The V and J genes are TRBV28 and TRBJ2-2; 7 positions agree with TRBD1. The CDR3 DNA reads as TGTGCCAGCAGTACCCGACAGGGGAACACCGGGGAGCTGTTTTTT. Its translation is CASSTRQGNTGELFF.